The 17 T cell receptor beta chains below come from one sample, sequenced in a study of Graves' ophthalmopathy and Graves' hyperthyroidism. Investigators amplified TCR beta CDR3 regions from RNA transcripts. Second-round multiplex PCR followed a first-round RT-PCR using HTBI primers. Each CDR3 protein gets one entry after TCRdb re-called the multiplex PCR reads with MiXCR. The sample shows around 670,000 distinct CDR3 sequences, 40% of them seen only once. The sequencing input was peripheral blood. The receptors come from an adult man with Graves' ophthalmopathy.

This clonotype was observed at least ten times. This chain uses TRBV20-1 with TRBJ2-7; 8 bases agree with TRBD1. The V gene's germline CDR1 is DFQATT and CDR2 SNEGSKA (reference sequence). V lost 5 bases and J lost 2; bases outside the gene matches: 2. The CDR3 has 12 residues. The CDR3 protein is CSAGQGAYEQYF. The CDR3 bases are TGCAGTGCTGGACAGGGTGCCTACGAGCAGTACTTC.

This clonotype was seen repeatedly, ten times or more. The genes are TRBV7-2 and TRBJ1-6; TRBD1 might be the D (6 bases). The CDR3 consists of 15 residues. Trimming shortened V by 1 base and J by 6 bases, and 10 bases separated the two germline ends. Looked up from germline, CDR1 is SGHTA and CDR2 is FQGNSA. This CDR3 reads CASSLVAGANSPLHF. The CDR3 region has the DNA TGTGCCAGCAGCTTAGTAGCAGGGGCTAATTCACCCCTCCACTTT.

The chain has TRBV29-1 and TRBJ2-5; D call uncertain. The CDR3 sequence is 14 residues long. Germline V lookup: CDR1 SQVTM, CDR2 ANQGSEA. V lost 4 bases and J lost 0, with 12 bases in between. The CDR3 protein is CSVGFWADQETQYF. In nucleotides, the CDR3 is TGCAGCGTTGGATTTTGGGCAGACCAAGAGACCCAGTACTTC.

As to this clonotype: Just one base apart from a much larger clone, this may be a read error. The J gene is TRBJ2-7, the V gene TRBV7-9; D is possibly TRBD2 (5 bases). V lost 8 bases to trimming and J lost 2 bases, with 19 bases between them. In germline, CDR1 is SEHNR, CDR2 FQNEAQ (reference sequence). This CDR3 has 15 residues. Here the CDR3 reads CASREEGSGPYEQYF. Written as DNA, the CDR3 is TGTGCCAGCCGCGAAGAGGGCAGCGGACCCTACGAGCAGTACTTC.

This clonotype was observed a few times. The chain couples TRBV20-1 to TRBJ1-1; tentative D call: TRBD1 (5 bases). The CDR3 spans 12 residues. Germline CDR1 and CDR2: DFQATT and SNEGSKA (reference sequence). The V and J ends lost 6 bases and 6 bases respectively, with 14 bases between them. The chain's CDR3 is CSAKPGRAEAFF. Here the CDR3 DNA reads TGCAGTGCAAAACCGGGACGAGCTGAAGCTTTCTTT.

This clonotype was counted many times. The chain combines TRBV15 with TRBJ2-2; D is ambiguous. Germline V gene sequence: CDR1 LNHNV, CDR2 YYDKDF (reference sequence). This CDR3 contains 17 residues. The V and J ends lost 0 bases and 0 bases respectively, with 11 bases between them. This CDR3 reads CATSRDPGLANTGELFF. In DNA form, the CDR3 reads TGTGCCACCAGCAGAGACCCGGGTCTCGCGAACACCGGGGAGCTGTTTTTT.

The table lists this clonotype with many counts. V gene TRBV29-1 combines with J gene TRBJ2-7; tentative D call: TRBD1 (6 bases). This CDR3 region has 12 residues. Trimming removed 6 bases at V and 4 bases at J, with 13 bases between. Germline V lookup: CDR1 SQVTM, CDR2 ANQGSEA. CDR3 sequence reads: CSVGSRGYEQYF. CDR3 coding DNA: TGCAGCGTGGGGAGCAGGGGATACGAGCAGTACTTC.

For this clonotype: A much larger clone lies a single base off, so this may be a read error. This chain joins TRBV11-1 and TRBJ1-1; D is uncertain. Germline V CDR1 and CDR2: SGHAT, FQDESV (reference sequence). CDR3 size: 13 residues. In DNA form, the CDR3 reads TGTGCCGGCAGCCCAGAGGTCGACACTGAAGCTTTCTTT. Its translation is CAGSPEVDTEAFF.

As concerns this clonotype: One end of the junction is discordant with germline, which a read error may explain. The chain employs TRBV7-2 and TRBJ1-5; tentatively, D is TRBD1 (6 bases). Germline V gene sequence: CDR1 SGHTA, CDR2 FQGNSA. This CDR3 has 14 residues. The CDR3, as DNA: TGTGCCAGCAGCTTGACAGGAAACAATCAGCCCCGGCATTTT. Protein product: CASSLTGNNQPRHF.

This chain joins TRBV7-7 and TRBJ1-1; maybe TRBD1 (5 bases). Per the germline V gene, CDR1 is SSHAT and CDR2 is FNYEAQ (reference sequence). This CDR3 contains 12 residues. The chain's CDR3 is CASLPRATEAFF. The DNA for the CDR3 is TGTGCTAGCCTACCCAGGGCCACTGAAGCTTTCTTT.

The table lists this clonotype with many counts. The gene calls are TRBV7-4 and TRBJ1-1; unclear D gene. With 2 bases removed from V and 3 bases from J, the gap between germline ends came to 10 bases. Germline loops: CDR1 SGHVT, CDR2 SQSDAQ. The CDR3 sequence is 14 residues long. CDR3 region: CASSLLPGDTEAFF. The CDR3 DNA follows: TGTGCCAGCAGCTTACTCCCAGGAGACACTGAAGCTTTCTTT.

In its sample, this clonotype was seen once. The rearrangement uses TRBV24-1 and TRBJ2-5; 9 bases line up with TRBD1. Germline CDR1 is KGHDR and CDR2 is SFDVKD. CDR3 size: 14 residues. The ends lost 3 bases at V and 5 bases at J; junction bases unmatched: 3. CDR3 DNA: TGTGCCACCAGTGATGCCGGGACAGGGGAGACCCAGTACTTC. Translated, it gives CATSDAGTGETQYF.

This clonotype came up many times. The chain employs TRBV5-4 and TRBJ1-3, with no clear D. The germline V gene encodes CDR1 SGHNT and CDR2 YYREEE (reference sequence). The ends were cut back, 4 bases at V and 0 bases at J, with 11 bases in the middle. The CDR3 contains 15 residues. The CDR3 is CASSRTGSSGNTIYF. The CDR3 DNA sequence: TGTGCCAGCAGCCGGACGGGAAGCTCTGGAAACACCATATATTTT.

The chain combines TRBV18 with TRBJ1-3; TRBD1 aligns across 7 bases. CDR1 and CDR2 (germline): KGHSH, LQKENI. The CDR3 is 17 residues long. With 2 bases clipped from V and 0 bases from J, the junction kept 7 bases outside the gene matches. This CDR3 is CASSPKTGTSSGNTIYF. Written as DNA, the CDR3 is TGTGCCAGCTCACCAAAGACAGGGACGAGCTCTGGAAACACCATATATTTT. Using reference TRBV18 and TRBJ1-3 for the parts outside the CDR3, the full variable domain is NAGVMQNPRHLVRRRGQEARLRCSPMKGHSHVYWYRQLPEEGLKFMVYLQKENIIDESGMPKERFSAEFPKEGPSILRIQQVVRGDSAAYFCASSPKTGTSSGNTIYFGEGSWLTVV.

The rearrangement links TRBV20-1 to TRBJ1-5, with D uncertain. Trimming pared 1 base from V and 2 bases from J, leaving 12 bases between. This CDR3 region has 15 residues. Germline assignment: CDR1 DFQATT and CDR2 SNEGSKA (reference sequence). The chain's CDR3 is CSARGLVTGNQPQHF. In nucleotides, the CDR3 is TGCAGTGCTAGAGGACTCGTAACAGGCAATCAGCCCCAGCATTTT.

This clonotype was counted ten times or more. V is TRBV5-5 and J is TRBJ1-5; TRBD1 matches at 7 bases. The CDR3 has 17 residues. Germline V gives CDR1 SGHKS, CDR2 YYEKEE (reference sequence). V trimming: 0 bases; J trimming: 2 bases; junction bases outside the gene matches: 8. For the CDR3, the DNA is TGTGCCAGCAGCTTGGCCCTCGACAGGGTGCGCAATCAGCCCCAGCATTTT. Amino acid sequence: CASSLALDRVRNQPQHF.

This clonotype was counted many times. The chain joins TRBV19 to TRBJ1-2; unclear D gene. V shed 3 bases and J shed 8 bases, with 10 bases lying between them. Germline CDR1 LNHDA, CDR2 SQIVND (reference sequence). CDR3 length: 12 amino acids. The CDR3 DNA follows: TGTGCCAGTAGTATGGAGGTCGGCGGCTACACCTTC. This translates into CASSMEVGGYTF.